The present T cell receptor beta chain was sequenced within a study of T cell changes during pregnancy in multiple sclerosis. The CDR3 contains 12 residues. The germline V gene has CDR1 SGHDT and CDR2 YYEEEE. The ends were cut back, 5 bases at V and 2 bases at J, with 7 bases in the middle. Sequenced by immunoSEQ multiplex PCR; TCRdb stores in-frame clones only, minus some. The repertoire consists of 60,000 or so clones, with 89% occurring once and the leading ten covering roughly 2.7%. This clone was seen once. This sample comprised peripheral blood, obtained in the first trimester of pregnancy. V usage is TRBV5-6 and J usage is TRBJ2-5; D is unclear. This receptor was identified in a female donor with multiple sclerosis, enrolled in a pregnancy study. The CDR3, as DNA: TGTGCCAGCAGTTCTCTTCAAGAGACCCAGTACTTC. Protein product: CASSSLQETQYF.